This T cell receptor beta chain was sequenced in a study of T cells after yellow fever vaccination. MiXCR, run by TCRdb on the 5' RACE reads, gives a single entry per CDR3 protein. The data show hundreds of thousands of distinct CDR3 sequences, with roughly 13% seen just once and 11% to 15% held by the top ten. Findings of the study overall: The study re-detected most primary-vaccination clones after the booster (96% CD4, around 90% CD8).

This clonotype occurred a few times. Antigen unknown. The sequencing here drew on PBMCs, taken on the day of the yellow fever booster vaccination. The receptor was derived from a man aged 30 to 39 who received the YFV17D yellow fever vaccine.

The CDR3 region has the DNA TGTGCCAGCAGCGGACAGTACAATGAGCAGTTCTTC. Amino acids: CASSGQYNEQFF. The V gene is TRBV12-3 or TRBV12-4, the J gene TRBJ2-1, with D tentatively TRBD1 (6 bases). The CDR3 sequence is 12 residues long. V was trimmed by 6 bases and J by 4 bases, leaving 7 bases between them.